This T cell receptor (beta chain) was retrieved from a study of T cell repertoires in cytomegalovirus infection. Study background: Recently identified HLA-C-restricted CMV epitopes and well-studied HLA-B-restricted CMV epitopes were used by the study. The public TCR beta signatures pointed to both CMV infection and matching HLA type.

V lost 1 base, J lost 6 bases, and 3 bases stayed unmatched. CDR3 size: 13 residues. The germline gives CDR1 MGHRA, CDR2 YSYEKL. This clonotype appeared once. Its antigen remains unidentified. One entry per CDR3 protein results from TCRdb running MiXCR on the reads. In the table there are roughly 920,000 distinct CDR3 sequences, 30% to 40% of which are singletons. General study results and limits: Using cumulative public TCR beta family frequency, the authors identified those who carried CMV together with the relevant HLA. HLA-C-restricted CMV-specific TCR beta clonotypes prevailed in the ex vivo response.

This TCR was sampled from a human donor in good health (CMV status not recorded). Some clones in this sample may be carry-over from other donors' samples. This chain links TRBV4-1 with TRBJ2-7; 7 positions agree with TRBD2. This sample comprised cultured CD8+ T cells from PBMCs, obtained from culture after CMV antigen stimulation. CDR3 nucleotides: TGCGCCAGCAGCCAAGTACTAGCGCGCGAGCAGTACTTC. Amino acid sequence: CASSQVLAREQYF.